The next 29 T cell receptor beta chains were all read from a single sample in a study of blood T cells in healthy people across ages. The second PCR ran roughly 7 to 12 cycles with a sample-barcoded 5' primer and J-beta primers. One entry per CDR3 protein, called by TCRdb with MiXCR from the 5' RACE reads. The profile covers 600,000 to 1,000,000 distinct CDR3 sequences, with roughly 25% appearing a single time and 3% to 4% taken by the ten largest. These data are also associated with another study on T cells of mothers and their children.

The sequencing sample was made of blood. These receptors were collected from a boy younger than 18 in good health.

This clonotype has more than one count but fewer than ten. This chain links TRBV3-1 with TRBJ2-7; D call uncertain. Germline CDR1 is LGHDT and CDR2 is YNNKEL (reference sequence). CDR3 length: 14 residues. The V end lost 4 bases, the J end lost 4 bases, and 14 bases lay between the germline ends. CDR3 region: CASSPRHPGYEQYF. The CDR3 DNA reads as TGTGCCAGCAGCCCCCGACATCCCGGGTACGAGCAGTACTTC.

The CDR3 DNA follows: TGTGCCAGCAGCACGGCAACCCTTAACTATGGCTACACCTTC. This encodes CASSTATLNYGYTF. The rearrangement uses TRBV5-6 and TRBJ1-2; D uncertain. The CDR3 is 14 residues long. Trimming stripped 4 bases from V and 1 base from J, with 11 bases between. Germline CDR1 reads SGHDT; CDR2 reads YYEEEE.

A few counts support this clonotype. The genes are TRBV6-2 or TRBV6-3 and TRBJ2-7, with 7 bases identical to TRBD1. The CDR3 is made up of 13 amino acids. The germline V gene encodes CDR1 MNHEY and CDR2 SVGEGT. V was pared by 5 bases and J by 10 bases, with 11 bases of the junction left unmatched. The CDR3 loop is CASSPIRTGEQYF. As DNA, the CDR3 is TGTGCCAGCAGTCCAATAAGGACAGGCGAACAGTACTTC.

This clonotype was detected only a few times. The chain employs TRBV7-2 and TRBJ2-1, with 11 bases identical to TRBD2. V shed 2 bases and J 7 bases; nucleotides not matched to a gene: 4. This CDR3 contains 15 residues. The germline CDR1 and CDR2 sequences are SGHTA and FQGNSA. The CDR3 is CASSLWVAGGNEQFF. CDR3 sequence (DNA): TGTGCCAGCAGCTTATGGGTAGCGGGAGGGAATGAGCAGTTCTTC.

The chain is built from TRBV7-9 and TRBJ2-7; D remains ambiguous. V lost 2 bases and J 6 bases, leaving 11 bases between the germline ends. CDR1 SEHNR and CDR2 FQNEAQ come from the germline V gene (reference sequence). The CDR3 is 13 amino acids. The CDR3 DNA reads TGTGCCAGCAGCTTAAGGGCGGCCTTCGAGCAGTACTTC. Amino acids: CASSLRAAFEQYF.

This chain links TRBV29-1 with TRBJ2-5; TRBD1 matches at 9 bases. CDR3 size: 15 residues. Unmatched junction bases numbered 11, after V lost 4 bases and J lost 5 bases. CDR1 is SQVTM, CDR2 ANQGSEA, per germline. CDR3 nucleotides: TGCAGCGTTGGGGAGGACAGGGGCATGTGGGAGACCCAGTACTTC. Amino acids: CSVGEDRGMWETQYF.

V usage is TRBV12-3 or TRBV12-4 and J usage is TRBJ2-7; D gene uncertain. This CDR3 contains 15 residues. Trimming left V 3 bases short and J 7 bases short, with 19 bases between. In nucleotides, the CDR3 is TGTGCCAGCAGTTTTCGTCGGTTAGGGCGTTTTGAGCAGTACTTC. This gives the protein CASSFRRLGRFEQYF.

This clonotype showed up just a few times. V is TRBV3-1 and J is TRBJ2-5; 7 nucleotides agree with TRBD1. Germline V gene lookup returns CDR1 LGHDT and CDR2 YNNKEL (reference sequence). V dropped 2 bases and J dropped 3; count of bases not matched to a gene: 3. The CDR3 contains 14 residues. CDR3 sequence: CASSQPGQKETQYF. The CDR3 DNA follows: TGTGCCAGCAGCCAACCGGGACAGAAAGAGACCCAGTACTTC.

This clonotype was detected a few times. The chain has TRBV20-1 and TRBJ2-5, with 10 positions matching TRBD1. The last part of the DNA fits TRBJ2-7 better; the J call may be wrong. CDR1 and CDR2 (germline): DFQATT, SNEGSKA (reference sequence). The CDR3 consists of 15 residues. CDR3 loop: CSAREGTGAPYEQYF. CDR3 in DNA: TGCAGTGCTAGAGAAGGGACAGGGGCCCCCTACGAGCAGTACTTC.

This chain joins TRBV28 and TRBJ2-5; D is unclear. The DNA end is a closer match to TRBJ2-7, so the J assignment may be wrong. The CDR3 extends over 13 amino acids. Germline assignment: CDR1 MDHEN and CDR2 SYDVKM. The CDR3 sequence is CASSLVYKYEQYF. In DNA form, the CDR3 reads TGTGCCAGCAGTTTAGTGTACAAATACGAGCAGTACTTC.

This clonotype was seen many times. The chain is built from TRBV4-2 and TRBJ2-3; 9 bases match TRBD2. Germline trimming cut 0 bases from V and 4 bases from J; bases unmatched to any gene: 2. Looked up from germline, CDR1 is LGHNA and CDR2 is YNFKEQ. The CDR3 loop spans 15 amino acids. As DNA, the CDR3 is TGTGCCAGCAGCCAAGATGCGGGAGGGCCAGATACGCAGTATTTT. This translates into CASSQDAGGPDTQYF.

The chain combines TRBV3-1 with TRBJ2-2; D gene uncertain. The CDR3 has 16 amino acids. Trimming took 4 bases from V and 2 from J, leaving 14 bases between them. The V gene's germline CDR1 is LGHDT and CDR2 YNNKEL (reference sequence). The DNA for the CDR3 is TGTGCCAGCAGCCTCCGGACCCTGGGCAACACCGGGGAGCTGTTTTTT. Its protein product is CASSLRTLGNTGELFF.

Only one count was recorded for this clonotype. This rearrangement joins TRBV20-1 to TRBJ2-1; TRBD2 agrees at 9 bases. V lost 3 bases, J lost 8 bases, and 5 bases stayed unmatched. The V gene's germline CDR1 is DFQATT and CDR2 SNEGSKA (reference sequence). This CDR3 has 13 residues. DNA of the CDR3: TGCAGTGCTAGTAGCGGGACTAGCTATGAGCAGTTCTTC. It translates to CSASSGTSYEQFF.

CDR3 in amino acids: CASIAWGPFQRDGYTEAFF. The CDR3 bases are TGTGCCAGCATCGCCTGGGGGCCTTTTCAGCGAGACGGTTATACTGAAGCTTTCTTT. The V and J genes are TRBV6-1 and TRBJ1-1, with a possible D match to TRBD1 (6 bases). Germline CDR1 MNHNS, CDR2 SASEGT. The CDR3 covers 19 residues. Trimming took off 7 bases at V and 5 bases at J, with 32 bases between the two ends.

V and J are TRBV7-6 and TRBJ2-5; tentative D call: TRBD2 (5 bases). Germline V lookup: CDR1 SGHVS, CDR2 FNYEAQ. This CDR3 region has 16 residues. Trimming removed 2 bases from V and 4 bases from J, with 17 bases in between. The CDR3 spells CASSLFSRGLGETQYF. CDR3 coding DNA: TGTGCCAGCAGCTTATTCAGTAGAGGGTTAGGAGAGACCCAGTACTTC.

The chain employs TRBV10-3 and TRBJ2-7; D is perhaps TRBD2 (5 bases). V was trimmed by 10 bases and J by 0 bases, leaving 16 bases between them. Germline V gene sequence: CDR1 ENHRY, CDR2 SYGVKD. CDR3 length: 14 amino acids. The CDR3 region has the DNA TGTGCCACCGGGCAAGCGGAGTTCTCCTACGAGCAGTACTTC. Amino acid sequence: CATGQAEFSYEQYF.

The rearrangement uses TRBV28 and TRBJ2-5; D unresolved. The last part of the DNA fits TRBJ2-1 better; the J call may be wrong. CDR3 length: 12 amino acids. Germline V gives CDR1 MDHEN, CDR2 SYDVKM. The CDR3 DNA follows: TGTGCCAGCAGTTTAGAGACCCAGGAGCAGTTCTTC. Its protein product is CASSLETQEQFF.

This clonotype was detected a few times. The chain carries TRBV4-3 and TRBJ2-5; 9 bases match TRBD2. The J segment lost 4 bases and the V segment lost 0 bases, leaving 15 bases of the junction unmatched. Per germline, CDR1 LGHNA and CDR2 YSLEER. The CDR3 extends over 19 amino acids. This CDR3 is CASSQEAGTSRGQRETQYF. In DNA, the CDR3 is TGCGCCAGCAGCCAAGAGGCAGGGACTAGCAGGGGACAGAGAGAGACCCAGTACTTC.

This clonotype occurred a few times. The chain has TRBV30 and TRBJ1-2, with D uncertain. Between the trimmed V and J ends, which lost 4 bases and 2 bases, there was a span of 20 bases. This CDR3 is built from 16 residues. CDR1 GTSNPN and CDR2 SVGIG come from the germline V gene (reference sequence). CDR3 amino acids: CAWMRTEPTLNYGYTF. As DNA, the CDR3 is TGTGCCTGGATGCGGACGGAACCTACCCTCAACTATGGCTACACCTTC.

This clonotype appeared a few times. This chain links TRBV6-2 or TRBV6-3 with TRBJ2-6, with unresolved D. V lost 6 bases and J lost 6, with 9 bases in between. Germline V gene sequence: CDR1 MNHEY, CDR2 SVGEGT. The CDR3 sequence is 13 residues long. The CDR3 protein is CASSPAEANVLTF. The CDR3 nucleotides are TGTGCCAGCAGCCCCGCGGAGGCCAACGTCCTGACTTTC.

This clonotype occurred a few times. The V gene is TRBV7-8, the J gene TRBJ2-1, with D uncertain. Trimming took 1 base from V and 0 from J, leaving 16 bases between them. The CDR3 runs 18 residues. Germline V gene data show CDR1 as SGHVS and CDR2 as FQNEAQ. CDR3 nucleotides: TGTGCCAGCAGCTTAGATCCGATCCGCTTTCTCTCCTACAATGAGCAGTTCTTC. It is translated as CASSLDPIRFLSYNEQFF.

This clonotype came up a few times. The CDR3 coding sequence is TGTGCCAGCAGTAAGGGACAGGGGGCCTACGAGCAGTACTTC. Amino acids: CASSKGQGAYEQYF. This rearrangement joins TRBV27 to TRBJ2-7; 11 nucleotides agree with TRBD1. This CDR3 has 14 amino acids. Per the germline V gene, CDR1 is MNHEY and CDR2 is SMNVEV (reference sequence). The J segment lost 2 bases and the V segment lost 5 bases, leaving 2 bases of the junction unmatched.

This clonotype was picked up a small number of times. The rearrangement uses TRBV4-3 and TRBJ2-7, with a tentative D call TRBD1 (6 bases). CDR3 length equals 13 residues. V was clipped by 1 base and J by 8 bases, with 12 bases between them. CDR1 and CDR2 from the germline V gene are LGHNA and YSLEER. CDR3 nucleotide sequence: TGCGCCAGCAGCCAAGCAAAGGGGGAGAAGCAGTACTTC. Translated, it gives CASSQAKGEKQYF.

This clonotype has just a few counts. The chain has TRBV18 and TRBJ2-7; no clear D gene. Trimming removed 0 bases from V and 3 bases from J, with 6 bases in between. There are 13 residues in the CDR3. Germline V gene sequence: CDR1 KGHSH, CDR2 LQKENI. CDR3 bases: TGTGCCAGCTCACCACCTTTGGGCTACGAGCAGTACTTC. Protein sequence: CASSPPLGYEQYF.

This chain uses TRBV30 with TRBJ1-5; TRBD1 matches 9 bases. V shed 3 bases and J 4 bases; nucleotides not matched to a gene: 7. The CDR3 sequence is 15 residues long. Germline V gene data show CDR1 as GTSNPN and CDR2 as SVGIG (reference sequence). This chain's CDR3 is CAWSLGTGSNQPQHF. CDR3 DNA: TGTGCCTGGAGCCTGGGGACAGGGAGTAATCAGCCCCAGCATTTT. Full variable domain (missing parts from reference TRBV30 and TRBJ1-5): SQTIHQWPATLVQPVGSPLSLECTVEGTSNPNLYWYRQAAGRGLQLLFYSVGIGQISSEVPQNLSASRPQDRQFILSSKKLLLSDSGFYLCAWSLGTGSNQPQHFGDGTRLSIL.

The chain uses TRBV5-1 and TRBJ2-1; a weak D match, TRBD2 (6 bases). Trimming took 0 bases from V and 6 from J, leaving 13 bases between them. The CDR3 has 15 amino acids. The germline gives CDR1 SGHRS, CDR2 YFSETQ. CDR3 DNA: TGCGCCAGCAGCTTGGGACTAGTGTCTGGCAATGAGCAGTTCTTC. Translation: CASSLGLVSGNEQFF.

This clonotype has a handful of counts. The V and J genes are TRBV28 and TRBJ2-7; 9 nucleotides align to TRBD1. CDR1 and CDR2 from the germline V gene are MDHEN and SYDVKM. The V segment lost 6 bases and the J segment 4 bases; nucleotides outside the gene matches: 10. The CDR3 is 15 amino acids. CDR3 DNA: TGTGCCAGCAGGCCTGTAGGGACAGGGAGGTACGAGCAGTACTTC. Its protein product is CASRPVGTGRYEQYF.

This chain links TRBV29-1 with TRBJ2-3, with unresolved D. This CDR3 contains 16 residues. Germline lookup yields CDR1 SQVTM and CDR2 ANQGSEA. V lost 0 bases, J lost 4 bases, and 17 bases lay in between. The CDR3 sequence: CSVEDPSLGFADTQYF. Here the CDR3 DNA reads TGCAGCGTTGAAGACCCCAGCTTGGGGTTCGCAGATACGCAGTATTTT.

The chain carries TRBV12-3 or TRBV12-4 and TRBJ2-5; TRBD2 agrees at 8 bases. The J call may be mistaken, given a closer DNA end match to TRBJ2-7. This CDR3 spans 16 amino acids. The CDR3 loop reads CASRPPVGLAAYEQYF. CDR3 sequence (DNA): TGTGCCAGCAGGCCGCCGGTAGGACTAGCAGCCTACGAGCAGTACTTC.